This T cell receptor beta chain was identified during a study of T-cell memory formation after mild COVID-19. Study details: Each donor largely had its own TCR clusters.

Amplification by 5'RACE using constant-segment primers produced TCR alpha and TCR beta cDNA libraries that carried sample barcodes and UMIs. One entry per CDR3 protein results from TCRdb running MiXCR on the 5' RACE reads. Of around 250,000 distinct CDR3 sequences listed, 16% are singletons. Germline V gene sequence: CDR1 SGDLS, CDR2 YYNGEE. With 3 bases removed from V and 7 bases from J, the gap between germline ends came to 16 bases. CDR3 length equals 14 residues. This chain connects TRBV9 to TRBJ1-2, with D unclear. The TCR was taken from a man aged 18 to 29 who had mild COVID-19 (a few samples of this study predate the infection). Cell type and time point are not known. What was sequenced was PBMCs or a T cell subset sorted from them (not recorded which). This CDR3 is CASSAEGGRGGYTF. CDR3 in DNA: TGTGCCAGCAGCGCGGAGGGTGGGAGAGGTGGCTACACCTTC.